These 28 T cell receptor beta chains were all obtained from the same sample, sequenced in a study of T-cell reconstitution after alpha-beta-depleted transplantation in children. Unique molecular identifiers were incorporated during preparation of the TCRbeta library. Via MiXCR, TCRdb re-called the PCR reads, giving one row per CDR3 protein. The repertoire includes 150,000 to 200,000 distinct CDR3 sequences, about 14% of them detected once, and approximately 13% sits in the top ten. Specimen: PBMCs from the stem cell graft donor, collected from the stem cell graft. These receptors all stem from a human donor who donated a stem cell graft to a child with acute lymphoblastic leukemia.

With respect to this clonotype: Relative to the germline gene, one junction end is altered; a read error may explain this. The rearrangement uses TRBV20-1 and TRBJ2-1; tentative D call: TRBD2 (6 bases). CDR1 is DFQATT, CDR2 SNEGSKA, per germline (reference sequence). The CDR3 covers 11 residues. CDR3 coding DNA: TGCTGTGCGGGCCGGGGAGCGGGGCAGTTCTTC. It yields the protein CCAGRGAGQFF.

The DNA for the CDR3 is TGCGCCAGCAGTCTTCGAATGAGCTCCTACAATGAGCAGTTCTTC. This translates into CASSLRMSSYNEQFF. The rearrangement joins TRBV4-1 to TRBJ2-1; D call uncertain. CDR1 and CDR2 from the germline V gene are MGHRA and YSYEKL. The CDR3 is 15 residues long. Trimming took off 6 bases at V and 0 bases at J, with 12 bases between the two ends.

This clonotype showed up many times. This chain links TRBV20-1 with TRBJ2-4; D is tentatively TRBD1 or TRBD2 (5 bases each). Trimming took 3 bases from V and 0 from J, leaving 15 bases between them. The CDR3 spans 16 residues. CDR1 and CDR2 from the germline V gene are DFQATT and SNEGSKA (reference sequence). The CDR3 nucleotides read TGCAGTGCTAGGGACCCTGGGACCCAAGCCAAAAACATTCAGTACTTC. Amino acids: CSARDPGTQAKNIQYF.

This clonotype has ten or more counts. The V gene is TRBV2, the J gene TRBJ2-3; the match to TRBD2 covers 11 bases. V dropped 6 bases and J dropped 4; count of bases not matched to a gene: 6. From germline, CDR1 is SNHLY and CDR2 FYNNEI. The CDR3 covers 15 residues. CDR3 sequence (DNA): TGTGCCAGCAGCACTACTAGCGGGAGAGCAGATACGCAGTATTTT. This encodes CASSTTSGRADTQYF.

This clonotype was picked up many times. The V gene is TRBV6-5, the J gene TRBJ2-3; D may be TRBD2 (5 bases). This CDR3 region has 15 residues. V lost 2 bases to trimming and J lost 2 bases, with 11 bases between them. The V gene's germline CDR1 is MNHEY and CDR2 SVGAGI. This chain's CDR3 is CASSYTRVDTDTQYF. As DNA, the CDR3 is TGTGCCAGCAGTTACACGCGGGTAGACACAGATACGCAGTATTTT.

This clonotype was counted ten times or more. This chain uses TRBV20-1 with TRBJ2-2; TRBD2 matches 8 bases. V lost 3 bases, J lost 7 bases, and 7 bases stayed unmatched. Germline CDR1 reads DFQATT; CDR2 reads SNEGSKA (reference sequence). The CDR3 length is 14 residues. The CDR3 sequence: CSARGLAGGGELFF. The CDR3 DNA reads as TGCAGTGCTAGGGGGCTAGCGGGTGGCGGGGAGCTGTTTTTT.

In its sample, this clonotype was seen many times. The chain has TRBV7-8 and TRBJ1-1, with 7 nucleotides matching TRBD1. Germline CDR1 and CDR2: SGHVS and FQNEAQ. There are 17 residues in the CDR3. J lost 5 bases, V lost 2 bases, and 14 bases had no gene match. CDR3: CASSLQTGYVINTEAFF. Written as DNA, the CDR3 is TGTGCCAGCAGCTTACAGACAGGGTACGTGATTAATACTGAAGCTTTCTTT.

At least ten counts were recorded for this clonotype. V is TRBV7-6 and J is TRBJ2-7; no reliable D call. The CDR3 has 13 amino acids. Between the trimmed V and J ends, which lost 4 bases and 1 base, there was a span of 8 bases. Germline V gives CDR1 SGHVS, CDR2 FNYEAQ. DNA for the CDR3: TGTGCCAGCAGCTCGCGAAGGTCCTACGAGCAGTACTTC. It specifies CASSSRRSYEQYF.

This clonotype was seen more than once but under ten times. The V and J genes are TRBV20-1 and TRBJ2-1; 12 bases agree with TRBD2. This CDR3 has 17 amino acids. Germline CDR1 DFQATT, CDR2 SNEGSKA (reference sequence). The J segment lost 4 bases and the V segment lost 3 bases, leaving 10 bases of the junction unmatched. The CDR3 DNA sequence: TGCAGTGCTAGTGGCCTAGCGGGAGGGCCGGGTTACAATGAGCAGTTCTTC. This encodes CSASGLAGGPGYNEQFF.

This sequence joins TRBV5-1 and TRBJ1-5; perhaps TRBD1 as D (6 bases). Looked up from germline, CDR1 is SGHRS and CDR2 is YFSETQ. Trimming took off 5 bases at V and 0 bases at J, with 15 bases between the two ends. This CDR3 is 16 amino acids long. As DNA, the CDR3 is TGCGCCAGCAGAAGACCGGGACACCCTAGCAATCAGCCCCAGCATTTT. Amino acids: CASRRPGHPSNQPQHF.

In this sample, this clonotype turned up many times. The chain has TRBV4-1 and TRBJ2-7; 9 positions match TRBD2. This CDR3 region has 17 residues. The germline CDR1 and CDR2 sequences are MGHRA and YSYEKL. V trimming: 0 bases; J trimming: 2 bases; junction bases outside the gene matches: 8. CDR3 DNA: TGCGCCAGCAGCCAAGAAGCCGGGCTAGCGGGGACCTACGAGCAGTACTTC. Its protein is CASSQEAGLAGTYEQYF.

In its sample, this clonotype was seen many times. In DNA, the CDR3 is TGCAGTGCCTCGCAGGGAGAAACTGAAGCTTTCTTT. Translating gives CSASQGETEAFF. This chain uses TRBV20-1 with TRBJ1-1; D might be TRBD1 (5 bases). V was pared by 6 bases and J by 5 bases, with 13 bases between. The CDR3 extends over 12 amino acids. CDR1 is DFQATT and CDR2 is SNEGSKA in the germline V gene (reference sequence).

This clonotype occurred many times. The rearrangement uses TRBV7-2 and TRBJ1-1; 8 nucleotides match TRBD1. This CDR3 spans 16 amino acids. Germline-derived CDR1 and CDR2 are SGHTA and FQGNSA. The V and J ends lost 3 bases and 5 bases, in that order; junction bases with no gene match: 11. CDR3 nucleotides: TGTGCCAGCAGCTTCGAAGTCACCAGGGGGCTTACTGAAGCTTTCTTT. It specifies CASSFEVTRGLTEAFF.

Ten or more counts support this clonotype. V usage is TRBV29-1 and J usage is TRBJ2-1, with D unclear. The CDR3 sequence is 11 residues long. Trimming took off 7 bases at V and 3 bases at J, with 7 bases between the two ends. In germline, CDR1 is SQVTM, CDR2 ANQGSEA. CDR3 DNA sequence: TGCAGCGCCGACGGCTACAATGAGCAGTTCTTC. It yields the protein CSADGYNEQFF.

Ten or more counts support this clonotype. The CDR3 sequence is CASSGTGGVTDTQYF. CDR3 DNA: TGCGCCAGCAGCGGGACAGGGGGGGTCACAGATACGCAGTATTTT. The gene calls are TRBV10-2 and TRBJ2-3, with 11 nucleotides matching TRBD1. This CDR3 is built from 15 residues. Germline lookup yields CDR1 WSHSY and CDR2 SAAADI. V gave up 6 bases and J gave up 2 bases; unmatched junction bases: 4.

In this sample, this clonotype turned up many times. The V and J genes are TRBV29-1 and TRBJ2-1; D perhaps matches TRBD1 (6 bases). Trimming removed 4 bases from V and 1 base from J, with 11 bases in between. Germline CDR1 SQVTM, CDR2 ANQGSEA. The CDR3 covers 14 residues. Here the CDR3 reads CSVGEGESYNEQFF. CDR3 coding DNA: TGCAGCGTTGGAGAGGGGGAGTCCTACAATGAGCAGTTCTTC.

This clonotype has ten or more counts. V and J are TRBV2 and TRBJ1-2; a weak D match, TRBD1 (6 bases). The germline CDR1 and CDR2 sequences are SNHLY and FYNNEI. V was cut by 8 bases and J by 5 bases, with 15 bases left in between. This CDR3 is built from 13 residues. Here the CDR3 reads CASEGGGVYGYTF. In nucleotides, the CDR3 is TGTGCCAGCGAGGGGGGCGGGGTATATGGCTACACCTTC.

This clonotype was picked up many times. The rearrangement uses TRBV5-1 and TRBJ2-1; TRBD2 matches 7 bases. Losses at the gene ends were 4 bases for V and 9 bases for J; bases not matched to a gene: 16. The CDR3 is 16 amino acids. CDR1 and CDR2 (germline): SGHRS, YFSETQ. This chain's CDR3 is CASSTSGTMGSGEQFF. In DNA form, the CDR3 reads TGCGCCAGCAGCACCTCCGGGACTATGGGTTCTGGTGAGCAGTTCTTC.

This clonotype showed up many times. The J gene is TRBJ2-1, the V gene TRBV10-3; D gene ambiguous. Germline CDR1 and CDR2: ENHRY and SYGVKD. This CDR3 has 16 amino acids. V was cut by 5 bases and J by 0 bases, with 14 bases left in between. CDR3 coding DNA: TGTGCCATCAGTTCCCTGTGGGGAAGCTCCTACAATGAGCAGTTCTTC. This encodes CAISSLWGSSYNEQFF.

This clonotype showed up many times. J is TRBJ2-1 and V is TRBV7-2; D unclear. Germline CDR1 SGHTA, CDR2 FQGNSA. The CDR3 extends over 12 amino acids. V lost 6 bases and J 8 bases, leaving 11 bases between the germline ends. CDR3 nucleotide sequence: TGTGCCAGCAGTAATTATGGTGATGAGCAGTTCTTC. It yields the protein CASSNYGDEQFF.

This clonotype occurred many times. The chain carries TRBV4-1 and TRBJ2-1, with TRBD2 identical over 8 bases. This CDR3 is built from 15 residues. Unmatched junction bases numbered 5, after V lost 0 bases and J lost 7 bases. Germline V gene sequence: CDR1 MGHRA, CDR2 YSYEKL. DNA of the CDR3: TGCGCCAGCAGCCAAGATAGCGGGGTCAGGAATGAGCAGTTCTTC. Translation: CASSQDSGVRNEQFF.

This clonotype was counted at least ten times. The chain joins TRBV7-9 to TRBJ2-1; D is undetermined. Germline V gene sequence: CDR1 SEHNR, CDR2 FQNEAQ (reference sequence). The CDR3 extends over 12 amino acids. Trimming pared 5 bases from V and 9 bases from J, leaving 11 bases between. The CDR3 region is CASSIHPREQFF. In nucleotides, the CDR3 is TGTGCCAGCAGCATCCACCCCCGTGAGCAGTTCTTC.

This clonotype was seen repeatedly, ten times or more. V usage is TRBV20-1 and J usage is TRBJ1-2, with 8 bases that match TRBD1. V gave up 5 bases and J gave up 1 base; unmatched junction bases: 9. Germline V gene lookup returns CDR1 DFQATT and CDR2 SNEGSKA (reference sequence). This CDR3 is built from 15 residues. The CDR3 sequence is CSASPGQEINYGYTF. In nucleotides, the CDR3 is TGCAGTGCTTCTCCGGGACAGGAAATTAACTATGGCTACACCTTC.

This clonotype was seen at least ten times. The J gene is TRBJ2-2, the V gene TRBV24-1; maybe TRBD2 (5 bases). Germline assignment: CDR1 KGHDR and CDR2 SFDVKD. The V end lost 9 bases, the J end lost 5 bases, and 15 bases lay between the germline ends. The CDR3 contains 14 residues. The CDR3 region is CATGLADGTGELFF. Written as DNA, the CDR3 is TGTGCCACCGGACTGGCGGACGGGACCGGGGAGCTGTTTTTT.

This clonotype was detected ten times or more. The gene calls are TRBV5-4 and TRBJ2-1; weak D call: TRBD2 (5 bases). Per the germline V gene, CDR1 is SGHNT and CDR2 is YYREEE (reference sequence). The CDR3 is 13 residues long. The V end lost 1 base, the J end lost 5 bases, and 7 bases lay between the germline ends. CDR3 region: CASSLTRDNEQFF. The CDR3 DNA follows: TGTGCCAGCAGCTTGACGAGGGACAATGAGCAGTTCTTC.

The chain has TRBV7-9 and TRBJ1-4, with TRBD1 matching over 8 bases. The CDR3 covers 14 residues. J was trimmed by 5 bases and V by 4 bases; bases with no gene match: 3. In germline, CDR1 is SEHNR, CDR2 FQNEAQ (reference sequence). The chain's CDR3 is CASSSDRVNEKLFF. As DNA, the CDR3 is TGTGCCAGCAGCTCGGACAGGGTAAATGAAAAACTGTTTTTT.

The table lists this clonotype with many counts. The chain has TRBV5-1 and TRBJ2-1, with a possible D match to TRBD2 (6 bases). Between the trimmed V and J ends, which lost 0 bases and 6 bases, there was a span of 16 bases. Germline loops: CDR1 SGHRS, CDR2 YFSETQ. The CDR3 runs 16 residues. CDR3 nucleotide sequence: TGCGCCAGCAGCTTGGACGGGGGTCTAATGGGCAATGAGCAGTTCTTC. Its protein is CASSLDGGLMGNEQFF.

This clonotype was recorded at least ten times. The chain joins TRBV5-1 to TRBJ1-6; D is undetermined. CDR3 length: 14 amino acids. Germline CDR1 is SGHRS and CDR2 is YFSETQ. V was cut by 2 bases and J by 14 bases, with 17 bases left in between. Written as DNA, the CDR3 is TGCGCCAGCAGCTTTGATCGCCCCTCGTCGACCCTCCACTTT. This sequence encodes CASSFDRPSSTLHF.